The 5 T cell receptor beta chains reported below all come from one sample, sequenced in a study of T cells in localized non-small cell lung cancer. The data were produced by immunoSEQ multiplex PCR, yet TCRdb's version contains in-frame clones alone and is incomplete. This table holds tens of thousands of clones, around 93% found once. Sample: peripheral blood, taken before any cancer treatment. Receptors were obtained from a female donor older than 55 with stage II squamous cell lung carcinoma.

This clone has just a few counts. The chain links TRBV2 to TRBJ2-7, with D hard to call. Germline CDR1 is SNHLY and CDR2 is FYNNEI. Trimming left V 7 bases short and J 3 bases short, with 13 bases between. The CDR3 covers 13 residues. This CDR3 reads CASTINWGYEQYF. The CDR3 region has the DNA TGTGCCAGCACCATTAACTGGGGCTACGAGCAGTACTTC.

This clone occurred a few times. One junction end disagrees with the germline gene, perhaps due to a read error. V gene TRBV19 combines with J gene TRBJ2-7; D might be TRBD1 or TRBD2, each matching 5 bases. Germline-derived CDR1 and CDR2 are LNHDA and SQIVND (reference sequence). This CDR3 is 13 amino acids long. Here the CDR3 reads CASSIVRDGVMDF. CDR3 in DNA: TGTGCCAGTAGTATAGTTAGGGACGGAGTGATGGACTTC.

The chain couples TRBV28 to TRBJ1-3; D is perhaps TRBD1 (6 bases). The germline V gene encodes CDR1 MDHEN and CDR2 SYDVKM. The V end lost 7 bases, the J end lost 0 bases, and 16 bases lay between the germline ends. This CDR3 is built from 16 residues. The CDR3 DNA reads TGTGCCAGCACCCCGGGACACCAACACTCTGGAAACACCATATATTTT. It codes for CASTPGHQHSGNTIYF.

CDR3 sequence reads: CASSPRSGDYEQYF. The CDR3 DNA is TGTGCCAGCAGCCCCCGCTCAGGGGACTACGAGCAGTACTTC. This chain joins TRBV11-2 and TRBJ2-7; weak D call: TRBD1 (6 bases). The V and J ends lost 5 bases and 3 bases respectively, with 14 bases between them. The V gene's germline CDR1 is SGHAT and CDR2 FQNNGV. This CDR3 has 14 amino acids.

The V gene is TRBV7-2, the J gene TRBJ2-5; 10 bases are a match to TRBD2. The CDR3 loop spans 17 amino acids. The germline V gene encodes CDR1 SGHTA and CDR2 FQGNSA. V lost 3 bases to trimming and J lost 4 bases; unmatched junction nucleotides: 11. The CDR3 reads CASSLVKGAGGRETQYF. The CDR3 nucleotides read TGTGCCAGCAGCTTGGTTAAAGGAGCGGGGGGGAGAGAGACCCAGTACTTC.